The 16 T cell receptor beta chains below were found in one sample sequenced in a study of PD-L1 blockade in urothelial cancer. Sequenced by immunoSEQ multiplex PCR; TCRdb stores in-frame clones only, minus some. The sample lists fewer than 40,000 clones, 90% occurring once. The sequencing here drew on PBMCs, taken around atezolizumab (anti-PD-L1) treatment. The receptors stem from a man in his 70s with urothelial cancer.

This sequence joins TRBV4-1 and TRBJ2-2; TRBD2 agrees at 7 bases. The J segment lost 7 bases and the V segment lost 1 base, leaving 12 bases of the junction unmatched. Looked up from germline, CDR1 is MGHRA and CDR2 is YSYEKL. The CDR3 is 17 residues long. CDR3 sequence: CASSQGFLGLGDGELFF. Here the CDR3 DNA reads TGCGCCAGCAGCCAAGGCTTCCTAGGACTAGGGGACGGGGAGCTGTTTTTT.

This rearrangement joins TRBV5-1 to TRBJ1-1, with unresolved D. The CDR3 contains 15 residues. Per germline, CDR1 SGHRS and CDR2 YFSETQ. The germline V and J ends were trimmed by 2 bases and 0 bases, with 11 bases remaining between them. CDR3 coding DNA: TGCGCCAGCAGCTTTGGTAGTTCGATGAACACTGAAGCTTTCTTT. It specifies CASSFGSSMNTEAFF. The whole variable domain, filled in from reference TRBV5-1 and TRBJ1-1, reads KAGVTQTPRYLIKTRGQQVTLSCSPISGHRSVSWYQQTPGQGLQFLFEYFSETQRNKGNFPGRFSGRQFSNSRSEMNVSTLELGDSALYLCASSFGSSMNTEAFFGQGTRLTVV.

The CDR3 DNA follows: TGTGCCAGCATGAGGGGGATCTACAATGAGCAGTTCTTC. It codes for CASMRGIYNEQFF. This chain connects TRBV6-6 to TRBJ2-1; D possibly corresponds to TRBD1 (6 bases). From germline, CDR1 is MNHNY and CDR2 SVGAGI (reference sequence). The CDR3 is 13 amino acids. Between the trimmed V and J ends, which lost 7 bases and 3 bases, there was a span of 10 bases.

The V call is TRBV7-9, the J call TRBJ2-3; 10 nucleotides line up with TRBD1. Germline CDR1 and CDR2: SEHNR and FQNEAQ (reference sequence). There are 16 residues in the CDR3. V dropped 6 bases and J dropped 5; count of bases not matched to a gene: 11. DNA for the CDR3: TGTGCCAGCAGTTGGGCTAGGGGACAGGGGCAAGATACGCAGTATTTT. Its protein is CASSWARGQGQDTQYF.

The chain's CDR3 is CASSVDGRGRGNEQFF. The CDR3 DNA reads TGTGCCAGCAGCGTAGATGGCAGGGGCAGGGGGAATGAGCAGTTCTTC. This chain links TRBV9 with TRBJ2-1, with 7 bases that match TRBD1. V was clipped by 0 bases and J by 7 bases; unmatched bases: 10. Per the germline V gene, CDR1 is SGDLS and CDR2 is YYNGEE. The CDR3 covers 16 residues.

This chain connects TRBV6-1 to TRBJ1-1; maybe TRBD1 (5 bases). Germline CDR1 MNHNS, CDR2 SASEGT. The CDR3 sequence is 16 residues long. The V gene lost 0 bases and the J gene lost 4 bases, with 15 bases spanning the gap. The CDR3 bases are TGTGCCAGCAGTGAAGCAGTAGGGGTTGTGGCCACTGAAGCTTTCTTT. Protein sequence: CASSEAVGVVATEAFF.

V usage is TRBV5-1 and J usage is TRBJ1-2; 7 nucleotides align to TRBD1. The CDR3 has 13 amino acids. J was trimmed by 6 bases and V by 0 bases; bases with no gene match: 2. CDR1 SGHRS and CDR2 YFSETQ come from the germline V gene. The CDR3 nucleotides read TGCGCCAGCAGCTTGGGGCAGGGGGATGGCTACACCTTC. Its protein is CASSLGQGDGYTF. The entire variable domain, with the rest obtained from reference TRBV5-1 and TRBJ1-2, is as follows: KAGVTQTPRYLIKTRGQQVTLSCSPISGHRSVSWYQQTPGQGLQFLFEYFSETQRNKGNFPGRFSGRQFSNSRSEMNVSTLELGDSALYLCASSLGQGDGYTFGSGTRLTVV.

V is TRBV28 and J is TRBJ1-4; 11 bases match TRBD1. Per germline, CDR1 MDHEN and CDR2 SYDVKM. The CDR3 sequence is 15 residues long. Losses at the gene ends were 7 bases for V and 7 bases for J; bases not matched to a gene: 8. The CDR3 protein is CASISGDRGGEKLFF. CDR3 sequence (DNA): TGTGCCAGCATCTCCGGGGACAGGGGGGGTGAAAAACTGTTTTTT.

This clone has only one observation. This chain uses TRBV7-9 with TRBJ1-2; 9 nucleotides agree with TRBD1. This CDR3 has 16 residues. The V and J ends lost 2 bases and 5 bases, in that order; junction bases with no gene match: 9. Germline V CDR1 and CDR2: SEHNR, FQNEAQ (reference sequence). Here the CDR3 DNA reads TGTGCCAGCAGCTTATTGGGGCGGGACAGGGCTTATGGCTACACCTTC. This codes for CASSLLGRDRAYGYTF.

This chain joins TRBV5-5 and TRBJ1-2; 7 bases are shared with TRBD1. The CDR3 is made up of 14 amino acids. Germline trimming cut 4 bases from V and 2 bases from J; bases unmatched to any gene: 5. The germline V gene encodes CDR1 SGHKS and CDR2 YYEKEE (reference sequence). Here the CDR3 DNA reads TGTGCCAGCAGCCCGGAGACAGGGAACTATGGCTACACCTTC. Amino acid sequence: CASSPETGNYGYTF.

The chain joins TRBV4-1 to TRBJ2-5, with a possible D match to TRBD2 (5 bases). Germline-derived CDR1 and CDR2 are MGHRA and YSYEKL. This CDR3 region has 13 residues. V dropped 4 bases and J dropped 5 bases, with 11 bases sitting between them. The DNA for the CDR3 is TGCGCCAGCAGCCTGAGGGCCTTCGAGACCCAGTACTTC. Translated, it gives CASSLRAFETQYF.

The V gene is TRBV2, the J gene TRBJ2-5; possible D gene TRBD2, 6 bases. The germline V and J ends were trimmed by 6 bases and 4 bases, with 15 bases remaining between them. The CDR3 runs to 14 residues. Germline V gene lookup returns CDR1 SNHLY and CDR2 FYNNEI. Here the CDR3 reads CASSPGLGGETQYF. The CDR3 DNA reads TGTGCCAGCAGCCCGGGGCTGGGGGGAGAGACCCAGTACTTC.

The rearrangement uses TRBV19 and TRBJ1-2, with D maybe TRBD1 (6 bases). The germline V gene encodes CDR1 LNHDA and CDR2 SQIVND (reference sequence). Trimming took 11 bases from V and 8 from J, leaving 24 bases between them. This CDR3 region has 14 residues. The CDR3 is CAAVSTAGGRGYTF. The CDR3 nucleotides are TGTGCCGCAGTCTCCACCGCGGGGGGCAGGGGCTACACCTTC. The entire variable domain, with the rest obtained from reference TRBV19 and TRBJ1-2, is as follows: DGGITQSPKYLFRKEGQNVTLSCEQNLNHDAMYWYRQDPGQGLRLIYYSQIVNDFQKGDIAEGYSVSREKKESFPLTVTSAQKNPTAFYLCAAVSTAGGRGYTFGSGTRLTVV.

The chain combines TRBV7-2 with TRBJ2-1, with 8 bases lining up with TRBD2. Germline trimming cut 0 bases from V and 9 bases from J; bases unmatched to any gene: 4. From germline, CDR1 is SGHTA and CDR2 FQGNSA. This CDR3 comprises 14 residues. The CDR3 nucleotides are TGTGCCAGCAGCTTAGCCGGACTAGCAATTGAGCAGTTCTTC. Encoded protein: CASSLAGLAIEQFF.

CDR3 DNA: TGTGCCATCAGGTCCGGGACAGGGGGACCCGGCTCCTACGAGCAGTACTTC. Translation: CAIRSGTGGPGSYEQYF. The chain is built from TRBV10-3 and TRBJ2-7; 11 nucleotides match TRBD1. CDR1 and CDR2 (germline): ENHRY, SYGVKD. CDR3 length: 17 residues. Trimming removed 6 bases from V and 0 bases from J; junction bases left unmatched: 10.

The CDR3 region is CASSPNSGRAQRAYEQYF. DNA for the CDR3: TGTGCCAGCTCACCAAATAGCGGGAGGGCTCAGAGGGCCTACGAGCAGTACTTC. The chain recombines TRBV18 with TRBJ2-7, with 11 bases identical to TRBD2. The CDR3 is 18 residues long. V lost 2 bases to trimming and J lost 2 bases; unmatched junction nucleotides: 11. In germline, CDR1 is KGHSH, CDR2 LQKENI.